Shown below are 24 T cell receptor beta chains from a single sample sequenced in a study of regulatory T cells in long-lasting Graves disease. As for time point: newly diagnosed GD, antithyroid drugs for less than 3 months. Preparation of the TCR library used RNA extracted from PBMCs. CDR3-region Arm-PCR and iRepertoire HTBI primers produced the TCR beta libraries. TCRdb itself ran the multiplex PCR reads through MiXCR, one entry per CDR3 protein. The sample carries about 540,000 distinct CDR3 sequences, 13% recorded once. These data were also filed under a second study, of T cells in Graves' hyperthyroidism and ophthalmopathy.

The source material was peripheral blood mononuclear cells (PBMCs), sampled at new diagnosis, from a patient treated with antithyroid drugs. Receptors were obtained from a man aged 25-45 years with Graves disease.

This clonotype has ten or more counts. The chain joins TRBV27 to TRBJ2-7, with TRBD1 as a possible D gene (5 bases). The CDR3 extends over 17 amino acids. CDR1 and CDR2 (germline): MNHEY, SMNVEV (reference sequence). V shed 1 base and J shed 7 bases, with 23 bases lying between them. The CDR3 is CASSLYRGTGAPLEQYF. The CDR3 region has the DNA TGTGCCAGCAGTTTATATAGGGGAACAGGTGCACCCCTGGAGCAGTACTTC.

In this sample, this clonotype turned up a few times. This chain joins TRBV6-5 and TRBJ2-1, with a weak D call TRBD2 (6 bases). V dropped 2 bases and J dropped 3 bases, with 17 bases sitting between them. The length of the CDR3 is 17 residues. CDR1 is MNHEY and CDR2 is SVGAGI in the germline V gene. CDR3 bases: TGTGCCAGCAGTTACAGGTCGTTAGCGGTACTCTACAATGAGCAGTTCTTC. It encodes CASSYRSLAVLYNEQFF.

The CDR3 nucleotides read TGCAGCGTTGAGTTGGATGTCGGCACTGAAGCTTTCTTT. As protein: CSVELDVGTEAFF. The rearrangement joins TRBV29-1 to TRBJ1-1; D unresolved. This CDR3 region has 13 residues. V lost 3 bases to trimming and J lost 4 bases, with 12 bases between them. Germline V gene data show CDR1 as SQVTM and CDR2 as ANQGSEA. Variable domain in full (rest from reference TRBV29-1 and TRBJ1-1): SAVISQKPSRDICQRGTSLTIQCQVDSQVTMMFWYRQQPGQSLTLIATANQGSEATYESGFVIDKFPISRPNLTFSTLTVSNMSPEDSSIYLCSVELDVGTEAFFGQGTRLTVV.

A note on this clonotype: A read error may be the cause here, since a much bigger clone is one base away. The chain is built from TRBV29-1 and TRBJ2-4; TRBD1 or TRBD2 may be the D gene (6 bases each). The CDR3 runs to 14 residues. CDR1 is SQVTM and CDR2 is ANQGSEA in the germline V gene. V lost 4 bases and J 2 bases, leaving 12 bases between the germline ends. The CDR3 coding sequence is TGCAGCGTTGGCCCGGGGGCGACCAAAAACATTCAGTACTTC. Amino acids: CSVGPGATKNIQYF.

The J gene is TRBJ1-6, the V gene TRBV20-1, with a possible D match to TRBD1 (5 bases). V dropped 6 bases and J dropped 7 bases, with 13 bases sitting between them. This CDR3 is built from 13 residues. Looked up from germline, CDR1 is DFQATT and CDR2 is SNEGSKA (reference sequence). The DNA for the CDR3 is TGCAGTGCCCCAGGGAGTTCCAATTCACCCCTCCACTTT. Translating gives CSAPGSSNSPLHF.

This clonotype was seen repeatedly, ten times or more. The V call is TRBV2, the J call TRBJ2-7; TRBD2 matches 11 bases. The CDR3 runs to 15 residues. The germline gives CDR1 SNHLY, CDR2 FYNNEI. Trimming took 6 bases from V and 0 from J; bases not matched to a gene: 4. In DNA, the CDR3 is TGTGCCAGCAGCCCGACTAGCGGGACCTCCTACGAGCAGTACTTC. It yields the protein CASSPTSGTSYEQYF.

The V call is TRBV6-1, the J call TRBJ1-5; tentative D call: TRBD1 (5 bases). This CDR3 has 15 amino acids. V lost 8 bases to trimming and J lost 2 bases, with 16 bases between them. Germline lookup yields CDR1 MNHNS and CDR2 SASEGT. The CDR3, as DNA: TGTGCCAGCTCACCTTTTGAAGGGGGCAATCAGCCCCAGCATTTT. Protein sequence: CASSPFEGGNQPQHF.

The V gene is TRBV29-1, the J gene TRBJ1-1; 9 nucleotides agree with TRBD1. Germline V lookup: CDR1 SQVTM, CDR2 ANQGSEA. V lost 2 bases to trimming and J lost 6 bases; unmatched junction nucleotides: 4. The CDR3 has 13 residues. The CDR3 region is CSVERQGVSEAFF. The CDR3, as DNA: TGCAGCGTTGAAAGACAGGGGGTGTCTGAAGCTTTCTTT.

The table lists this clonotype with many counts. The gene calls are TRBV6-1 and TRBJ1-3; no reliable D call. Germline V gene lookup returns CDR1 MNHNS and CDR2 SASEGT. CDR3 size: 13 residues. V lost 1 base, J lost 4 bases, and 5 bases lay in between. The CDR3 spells CASSEGFGNTIYF. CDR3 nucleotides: TGTGCCAGCAGTGAAGGGTTCGGAAACACCATATATTTT.

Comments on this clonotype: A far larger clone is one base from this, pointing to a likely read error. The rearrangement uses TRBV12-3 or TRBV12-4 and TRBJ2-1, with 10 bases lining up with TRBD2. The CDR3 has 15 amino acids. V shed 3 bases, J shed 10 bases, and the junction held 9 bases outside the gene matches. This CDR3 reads CASSLASGSNYEQFF. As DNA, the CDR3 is TGTGCCAGCAGTTTGGCTAGCGGGAGCAATTACGAGCAGTTCTTC.

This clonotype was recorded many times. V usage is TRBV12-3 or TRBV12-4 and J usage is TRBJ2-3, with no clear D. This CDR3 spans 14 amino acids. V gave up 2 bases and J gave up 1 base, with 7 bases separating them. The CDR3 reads CASSLRVGTDTQYF. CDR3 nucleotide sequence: TGTGCCAGCAGTTTAAGGGTGGGCACAGATACGCAGTATTTT.

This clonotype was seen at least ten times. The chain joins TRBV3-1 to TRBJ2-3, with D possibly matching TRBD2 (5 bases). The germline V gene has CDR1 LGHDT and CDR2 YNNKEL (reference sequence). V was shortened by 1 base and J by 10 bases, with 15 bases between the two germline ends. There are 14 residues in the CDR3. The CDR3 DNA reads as TGTGCCAGCAGCCAAGGCCATCTGGCGGGCTCGCAGTATTTT. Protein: CASSQGHLAGSQYF.

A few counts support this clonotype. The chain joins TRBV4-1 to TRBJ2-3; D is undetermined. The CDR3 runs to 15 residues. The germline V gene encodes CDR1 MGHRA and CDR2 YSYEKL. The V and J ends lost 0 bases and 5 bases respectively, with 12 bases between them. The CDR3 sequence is CASSQDRVVGDTQYF. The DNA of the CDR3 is TGCGCCAGCAGCCAAGATCGCGTAGTTGGAGATACGCAGTATTTT.

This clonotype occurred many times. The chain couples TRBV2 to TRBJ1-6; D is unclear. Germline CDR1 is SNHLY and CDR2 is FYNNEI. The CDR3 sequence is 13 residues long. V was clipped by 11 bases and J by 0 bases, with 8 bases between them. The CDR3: CARRDSYNSPLHF. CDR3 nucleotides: TGTGCCCGTCGGGACTCCTATAATTCACCCCTCCACTTT.

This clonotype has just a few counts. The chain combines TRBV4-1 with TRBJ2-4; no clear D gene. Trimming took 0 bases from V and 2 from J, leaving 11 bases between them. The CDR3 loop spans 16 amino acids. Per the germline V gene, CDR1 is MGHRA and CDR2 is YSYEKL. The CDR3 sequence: CASSQDLLGPKNIQYF. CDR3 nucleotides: TGCGCCAGCAGCCAAGACCTCCTTGGGCCCAAAAACATTCAGTACTTC.

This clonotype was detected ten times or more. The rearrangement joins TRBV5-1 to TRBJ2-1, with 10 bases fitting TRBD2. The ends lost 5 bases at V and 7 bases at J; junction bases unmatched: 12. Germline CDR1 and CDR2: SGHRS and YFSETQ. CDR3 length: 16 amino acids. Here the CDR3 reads CASSFDQAGGPNEQFF. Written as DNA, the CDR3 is TGCGCCAGCAGTTTCGACCAAGCGGGAGGGCCTAATGAGCAGTTCTTC.

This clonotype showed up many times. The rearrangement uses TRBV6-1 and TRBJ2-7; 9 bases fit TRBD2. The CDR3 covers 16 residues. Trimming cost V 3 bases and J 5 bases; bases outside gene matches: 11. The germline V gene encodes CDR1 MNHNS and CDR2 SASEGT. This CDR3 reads CASSELIGTSRNEQYF. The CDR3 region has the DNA TGTGCCAGCAGTGAGTTAATAGGGACTAGCCGAAACGAGCAGTACTTC.

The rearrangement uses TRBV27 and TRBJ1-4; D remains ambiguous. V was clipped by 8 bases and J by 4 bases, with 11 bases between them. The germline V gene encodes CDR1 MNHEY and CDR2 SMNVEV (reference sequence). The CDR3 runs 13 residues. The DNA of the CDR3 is TGTGCCAGCGGGGATGTTCTTAATGAAAAACTGTTTTTT. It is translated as CASGDVLNEKLFF.

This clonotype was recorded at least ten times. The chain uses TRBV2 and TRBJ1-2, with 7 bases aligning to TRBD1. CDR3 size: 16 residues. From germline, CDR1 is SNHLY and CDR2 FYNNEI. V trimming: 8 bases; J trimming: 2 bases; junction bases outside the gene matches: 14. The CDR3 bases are TGTGCCAGCGAACAACTACCCGGGACAGCAAACTATGGCTACACCTTC. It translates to CASEQLPGTANYGYTF.

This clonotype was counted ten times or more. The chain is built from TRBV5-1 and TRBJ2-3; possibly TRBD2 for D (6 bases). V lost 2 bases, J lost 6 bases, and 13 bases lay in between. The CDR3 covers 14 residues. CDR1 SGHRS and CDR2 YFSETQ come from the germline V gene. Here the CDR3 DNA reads TGCGCCAGCAGCTTAACTAGCCTAACTGATACGCAGTATTTT. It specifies CASSLTSLTDTQYF.

In DNA, the CDR3 is TGCGCCAGCAGGCCCTTAGTCGGGGGCACAGATACGCAGTATTTT. Translated, it gives CASRPLVGGTDTQYF. V usage is TRBV10-2 and J usage is TRBJ2-3; D perhaps matches TRBD2 (5 bases). V was cut by 6 bases and J by 1 base, with 14 bases left in between. CDR3 size: 15 residues. Germline V CDR1 and CDR2: WSHSY, SAAADI.

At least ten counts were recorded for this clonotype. CDR3 sequence reads: CATKSTPGQGSPLHF. Written as DNA, the CDR3 is TGTGCCACCAAGTCCACCCCGGGACAGGGGTCACCCCTCCACTTT. The V call is TRBV28, the J call TRBJ1-6; 10 bases line up with TRBD1. J was trimmed by 10 bases and V by 10 bases; bases with no gene match: 13. Germline-derived CDR1 and CDR2 are MDHEN and SYDVKM. There are 15 residues in the CDR3.

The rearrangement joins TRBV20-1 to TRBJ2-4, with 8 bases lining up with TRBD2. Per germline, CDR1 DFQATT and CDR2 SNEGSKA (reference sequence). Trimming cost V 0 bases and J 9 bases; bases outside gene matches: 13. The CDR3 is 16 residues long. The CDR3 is CSAREGLSGGPSIQYF. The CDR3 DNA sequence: TGCAGTGCTAGAGAAGGACTGTCGGGAGGGCCAAGCATTCAGTACTTC.

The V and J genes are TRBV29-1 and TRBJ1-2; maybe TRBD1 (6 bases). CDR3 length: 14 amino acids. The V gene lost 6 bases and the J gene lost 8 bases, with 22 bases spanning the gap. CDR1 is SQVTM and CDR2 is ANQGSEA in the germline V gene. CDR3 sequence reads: CSVAILQGFGGYTF. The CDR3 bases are TGCAGCGTGGCAATCCTACAGGGATTCGGAGGCTACACCTTC.